This T cell receptor beta chain is drawn from a study of T-cell memory formation after mild COVID-19. Findings of the study overall: Later expanders leaned toward CD4+, whereas clones contracting from day 15 to 85 were balanced CD4/CD8. Shrinking CD4+ clones resided mostly in CM and EM, and CD8+ ones in EMRA.

Points on this clonotype: Its antigen remains unknown.

CDR1 is MNHEY and CDR2 is SVGEGT in the germline V gene. The CDR3 has 18 residues. With V trimmed by 3 bases and J by 1 base, 13 bases remained unmatched. TCRdb processed the 5' RACE reads anew with MiXCR; each CDR3 protein has one entry. The sample lists 100,000 to 140,000 distinct CDR3 sequences; about 15% were seen once. This chain connects TRBV6-2 or TRBV6-3 to TRBJ2-7; 9 bases line up with TRBD1. The TCR comes from a man aged 18-30 years who had mild COVID-19 (a few samples of this study predate the infection). Cell type and time point are not known. Sample: PBMCs or a T cell subset sorted from them (not recorded which). CDR3 sequence (DNA): TGTGCCAGCAGTTATTTAGGGTCGCGGACAGGGGAGTCCTACGAGCAGTACTTC. It yields the protein CASSYLGSRTGESYEQYF.